A single sample is the source of the 14 T cell receptor beta chains below, sequenced in a study of T-cell reconstitution after alpha-beta-depleted transplantation in children. The authors prepared the TCRbeta library with unique molecular identifiers. MiXCR, run by TCRdb on the PCR reads, gives a single entry per CDR3 protein. This table has some 500,000 distinct CDR3 sequences, 15% to 20% appearing once. This sample comprised PBMCs from the stem cell graft donor, obtained from the stem cell graft. The receptor source for this set is a human donor who donated a stem cell graft to a child with acute lymphoblastic leukemia.

This clonotype was seen more than once but under ten times. Here the CDR3 reads CASSLSGPGEQYF. For the CDR3, the DNA is TGTGCCAGCAGCTTAAGTGGCCCTGGTGAGCAGTACTTC. V usage is TRBV7-9 and J usage is TRBJ2-7; no reliable D call. From germline, CDR1 is SEHNR and CDR2 FQNEAQ (reference sequence). Trimming stripped 2 bases from V and 7 bases from J, with 12 bases between. This CDR3 is built from 13 residues.

At least ten counts were recorded for this clonotype. The chain carries TRBV5-1 and TRBJ2-3; the match to TRBD2 covers 10 bases. CDR3 size: 13 residues. The germline V gene has CDR1 SGHRS and CDR2 YFSETQ. V shed 5 bases, J shed 10 bases, and the junction held 7 bases outside the gene matches. CDR3 loop: CASSSLAGEAQYF. CDR3 sequence (DNA): TGCGCCAGCAGTTCGCTAGCGGGAGAGGCGCAGTATTTT.

The chain uses TRBV7-9 and TRBJ2-1; D uncertain. Germline V CDR1 and CDR2: SEHNR, FQNEAQ (reference sequence). The V end was cut by 2 bases, the J end by 2 bases, with 10 bases between. This CDR3 is 15 amino acids long. The CDR3 nucleotides read TGTGCCAGCAGCTTAAGGCAGAATCCCTACAATGAGCAGTTCTTC. Protein: CASSLRQNPYNEQFF.

V usage is TRBV14 and J usage is TRBJ1-1, with 8 bases matching TRBD1. Germline V gene data show CDR1 as SGHDN and CDR2 as FVKESK. CDR3 length: 15 residues. The V and J ends lost 4 bases and 2 bases, in that order; junction bases with no gene match: 6. The CDR3 region has the DNA TGTGCCAGCAGCCGGCAGGGGGCCGTAAACACTGAAGCTTTCTTT. It specifies CASSRQGAVNTEAFF.

The table lists this clonotype with a few counts. The chain couples TRBV5-1 to TRBJ1-2, with D uncertain. Per the germline V gene, CDR1 is SGHRS and CDR2 is YFSETQ. The CDR3 has 14 amino acids. The ends were cut back, 0 bases at V and 4 bases at J, with 10 bases in the middle. This chain's CDR3 is CASSLERTVYGYTF. The CDR3 DNA sequence: TGCGCCAGCAGCTTGGAAAGGACTGTCTATGGCTACACCTTC.

The table lists this clonotype with a few counts. This chain joins TRBV3-1 and TRBJ2-1; TRBD2 aligns across 9 bases. V dropped 0 bases and J dropped 8; count of bases not matched to a gene: 17. The germline V gene has CDR1 LGHDT and CDR2 YNNKEL (reference sequence). This CDR3 has 19 amino acids. Written as DNA, the CDR3 is TGTGCCAGCAGCCAAGATCTATCGAGCGGGGGGATCGGGGTTGATGAGCAGTTCTTC. This gives the protein CASSQDLSSGGIGVDEQFF.

This clonotype was seen a handful of times. This chain connects TRBV5-1 to TRBJ2-3, with TRBD2 identical over 8 bases. Germline assignment: CDR1 SGHRS and CDR2 YFSETQ. J was trimmed by 4 bases and V by 4 bases; bases with no gene match: 5. This CDR3 contains 14 residues. CDR3 nucleotide sequence: TGCGCCAGCAGCCCCCGGACTAGCTCAGATACGCAGTATTTT. It yields the protein CASSPRTSSDTQYF.

This clonotype was detected a few times. The V call is TRBV5-5, the J call TRBJ2-6; D might be TRBD1 (5 bases). This CDR3 is built from 17 residues. The V end was cut by 1 base, the J end by 0 bases, with 11 bases between. Germline V CDR1 and CDR2: SGHKS, YYEKEE (reference sequence). The CDR3 loop is CASSLIDSFSGANVLTF. In nucleotides, the CDR3 is TGTGCCAGCAGCTTGATCGACAGCTTCTCTGGGGCCAACGTCCTGACTTTC.

The rearrangement links TRBV15 to TRBJ1-1; D is undetermined. Germline V gene data show CDR1 as LNHNV and CDR2 as YYDKDF (reference sequence). This CDR3 is built from 15 residues. The ends were cut back, 0 bases at V and 3 bases at J, with 11 bases in the middle. The CDR3 DNA sequence: TGTGCCACCAGCAGAGATCCGTCGCCGGACACTGAAGCTTTCTTT. Translation gives CATSRDPSPDTEAFF. The variable domain in full, with the rest retrieved from reference TRBV15 and TRBJ1-1, is DAMVIQNPRYQVTQFGKPVTLSCSQTLNHNVMYWYQQKSSQAPKLLFHYYDKDFNNEADTPDNFQSRRPNTSFCFLDIRSPGLGDTAMYLCATSRDPSPDTEAFFGQGTRLTVV.

There are a few counts of this clonotype. The chain has TRBV5-1 and TRBJ2-7, with 8 bases fitting TRBD2. This CDR3 is 13 amino acids long. Germline V CDR1 and CDR2: SGHRS, YFSETQ. Unmatched junction bases numbered 6, after V lost 4 bases and J lost 6 bases. This CDR3 is CASSIGSGSEQYF. CDR3 bases: TGCGCCAGCAGCATAGGAAGCGGGAGCGAGCAGTACTTC.

This clonotype occurred a few times. The V call is TRBV12-3 or TRBV12-4, the J call TRBJ2-1; 10 positions agree with TRBD2. The V and J ends lost 2 bases and 10 bases, in that order; junction bases with no gene match: 11. The length of the CDR3 is 16 residues. In nucleotides, the CDR3 is TGTGCCAGCAGTTTAACCGGACTAGCGGTTGCTACAGAGCAGTTCTTC. Protein product: CASSLTGLAVATEQFF.

The chain recombines TRBV9 with TRBJ2-1; 8 positions agree with TRBD2. The ends lost 3 bases at V and 7 bases at J; junction bases unmatched: 6. The V gene's germline CDR1 is SGDLS and CDR2 YYNGEE. This CDR3 has 14 amino acids. CDR3 sequence (DNA): TGTGCCAGCAGCGGGGCTAGCGGGTCGAATGAGCAGTTCTTC. Translated, it gives CASSGASGSNEQFF.

This clonotype was recorded a few times. The chain combines TRBV20-1 with TRBJ2-1; D is perhaps TRBD2 (5 bases). Trimming cost V 1 base and J 1 base, with 14 bases left between them. Germline V lookup: CDR1 DFQATT, CDR2 SNEGSKA (reference sequence). The CDR3 length is 16 residues. CDR3 region: CSARAVPGRSYNEQFF. Written as DNA, the CDR3 is TGCAGTGCTAGAGCCGTACCGGGAAGGTCCTACAATGAGCAGTTCTTC.

This rearrangement joins TRBV5-1 to TRBJ1-1, with 8 bases identical to TRBD1. In germline, CDR1 is SGHRS, CDR2 YFSETQ. J gave up 3 bases and V 4 bases, and 5 bases lay outside the gene matches. CDR3 length: 14 amino acids. CDR3 bases: TGCGCCAGCAGCCAACGGACAGGGTACACTGAAGCTTTCTTT. Its translation is CASSQRTGYTEAFF.